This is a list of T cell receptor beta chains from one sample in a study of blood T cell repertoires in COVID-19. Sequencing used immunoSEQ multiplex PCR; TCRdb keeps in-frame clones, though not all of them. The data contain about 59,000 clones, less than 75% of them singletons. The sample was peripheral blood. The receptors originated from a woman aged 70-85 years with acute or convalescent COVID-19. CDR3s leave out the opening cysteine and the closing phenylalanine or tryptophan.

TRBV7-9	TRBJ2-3	ASSLGRDTDTQY
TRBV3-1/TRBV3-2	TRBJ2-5	ASRQYGTSGAETQY
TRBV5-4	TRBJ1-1	ASSPSGQSTEAF
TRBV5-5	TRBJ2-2	ASSLVQNTGELF
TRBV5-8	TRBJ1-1	ASSPGLTRRTEAF
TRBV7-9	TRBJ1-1	ASSLPGGGYRMNTEAF
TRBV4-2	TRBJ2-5	ASSQVGSGGIQETQY
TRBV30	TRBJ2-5	AWRGIERLSGAQY
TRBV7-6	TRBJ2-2	ASTPVQEVNTGELF
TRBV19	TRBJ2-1	ASSTGQGLNEQF
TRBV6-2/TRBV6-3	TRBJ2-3	ASSGSSGGADTQY
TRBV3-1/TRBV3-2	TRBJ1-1	ASSLRAGETEAF
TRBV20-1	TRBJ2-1	SASRPGLVDNEQF
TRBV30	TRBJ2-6	AWSRLLSGANVLT
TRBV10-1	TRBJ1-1	ASSEEVVPGGGNTEAF
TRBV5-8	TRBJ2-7	ASSGNRGPGTLYEQY
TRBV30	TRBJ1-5	AWSPTGDQPQH
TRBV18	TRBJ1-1	ASPLGQANTEAF
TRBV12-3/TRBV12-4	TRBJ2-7	ASSLGGTYEQY
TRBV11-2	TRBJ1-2	ASSLHSGTSYGYT
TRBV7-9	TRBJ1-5	ASSLVRGGLYSNQPQH
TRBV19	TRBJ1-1	ASSQGGRTEAF
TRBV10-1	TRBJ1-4	ASSDGSAGNEKLF
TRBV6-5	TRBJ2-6	ASRGQSSGANVLT
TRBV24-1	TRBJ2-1	ATSGRSYNEQF
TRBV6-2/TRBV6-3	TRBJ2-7	ASSLQIKDEQY
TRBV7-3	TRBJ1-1	ASSPAGGPMNTEAF
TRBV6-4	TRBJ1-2	ASSYPTGGGYGYT
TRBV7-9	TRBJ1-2	ASSLVGQGWSYT